A selection of T cell receptor beta chains follows, all from one sample in a study of shared clonotypes between healthy human individuals. TCRdb keeps only in-frame clones here, not all; method: immunoSEQ multiplex PCR. The data contain about 2.4 million clones, over 85% of them seen just once; the ten biggest clones take up about 0.39%. What was sequenced was naive CD4+ T cells from PBMCs. These receptors were obtained from a young man in good health. Some clones in this sample may be carry-over from other donors' samples. Each CDR3 is given with its conserved first and last residue. The order of the fields is J gene, V gene, clone size, D gene, CDR3 protein, CDR3 DNA. D genes are given only for firm matches. Size tells how often a clone was seen (once, few, many) or the class of an expanded clone, and some rows leave it out.

J: TRBJ2-2; V: TRBV7-3; size: -; D: -; CDR3: CASKAFNTGELFF; DNA: TGTGCCAGCAAGGCCTTTAACACCGGGGAGCTGTTTTTT
J: TRBJ1-6; V: TRBV7-2; size: -; D: -; CDR3: CASSLERGSPLHF; DNA: TGTGCCAGCAGCTTAGAACGGGGTTCACCCCTCCACTTT
J: TRBJ2-4; V: TRBV7-5; size: -; D: -; CDR3: CARRPVAEAAKNIQYF; DNA: TGTGCCAGAAGACCTGTAGCGGAAGCCGCCAAAAACATTCAGTACTTC
J: TRBJ2-7; V: TRBV6-5; size: -; D: TRBD2; CDR3: CASSHLGTRVHEQYF; DNA: TGTGCCAGCAGTCACCTCGGGACTAGGGTCCACGAGCAGTACTTC
J: TRBJ2-7; V: TRBV11-2; size: -; D: -; CDR3: CASSWSGFTYEQYF; DNA: TGTGCCAGCAGCTGGAGCGGGTTTACCTACGAGCAGTACTTC
J: TRBJ2-3; V: TRBV2; size: -; D: TRBD2; CDR3: CASIGSGRADTQYF; DNA: TGTGCCAGCATTGGTAGCGGGAGGGCAGATACGCAGTATTTT
J: TRBJ2-7; V: TRBV18; size: -; D: -; CDR3: CASSPRQPYEQYF; DNA: TGTGCCAGCTCACCCCGCCAACCCTACGAGCAGTACTTC
J: TRBJ1-1; V: TRBV2; size: -; D: TRBD1; CDR3: CASSDPGGASTEAFF; DNA: TGTGCCAGCAGTGACCCAGGGGGCGCGTCCACTGAAGCTTTCTTT
J: TRBJ2-1; V: TRBV7-6; size: -; D: -; CDR3: CASSFTGVHLYNEQFF; DNA: TGTGCCAGCAGCTTTACGGGAGTTCACCTCTACAATGAGCAGTTCTTC
J: TRBJ2-3; V: TRBV9; size: -; D: TRBD1; CDR3: CASSVAEGGVQDTQYF; DNA: TGTGCCAGCAGCGTAGCGGAAGGGGGCGTACAAGATACGCAGTATTTT
J: TRBJ2-1; V: TRBV6-6; size: -; D: TRBD2; CDR3: CASSASGSLRHEQFF; DNA: TGTGCCAGCAGCGCTAGCGGGAGCCTCCGCCATGAGCAGTTCTTC
J: TRBJ1-2; V: TRBV6-1; size: -; D: TRBD1; CDR3: CASSVTGTYGYTF; DNA: TGTGCCAGCAGTGTGACAGGGACCTATGGCTACACCTTC
J: TRBJ1-5; V: TRBV7-2; size: once; D: -; CDR3: CASSLVGRVNQPQHF; DNA: TGTGCCAGCAGCTTAGTGGGCAGGGTCAATCAGCCCCAGCATTTT
J: TRBJ2-7; V: TRBV28; size: -; D: TRBD2; CDR3: CASSRPFSGRAFHEQYF; DNA: TGTGCCAGCAGTCGCCCCTTTAGCGGGAGGGCCTTCCACGAGCAGTACTTC
J: TRBJ1-3; V: TRBV6-1; size: few; D: TRBD1; CDR3: CASVDRGGGNTIYF; DNA: TGTGCCAGCGTAGACAGGGGAGGAGGAAACACCATATATTTT
J: TRBJ2-1; V: TRBV5-8; size: -; D: TRBD1; CDR3: CASSDRVGNEQFF; DNA: TGTGCCAGCAGCGACAGGGTAGGCAATGAGCAGTTCTTC
J: TRBJ2-2; V: TRBV10-3; size: -; D: -; CDR3: CAISDALARGAGELFF; DNA: TGTGCCATCAGTGACGCACTAGCACGAGGGGCCGGGGAGCTGTTTTTT
J: TRBJ2-1; V: TRBV11-2; size: -; D: -; CDR3: CASSPIRANEQFF; DNA: TGTGCCAGCAGCCCTATCCGCGCCAATGAGCAGTTCTTC
J: TRBJ1-1; V: TRBV5-6; size: few; D: -; CDR3: CASSGVMGRTEAFF; DNA: TGTGCCAGCAGCGGCGTCATGGGACGGACTGAAGCTTTCTTT
J: TRBJ1-1; V: TRBV6-6; size: once; D: -; CDR3: CASSYSEWAEAFF; DNA: TGTGCCAGCAGTTACTCGGAATGGGCTGAAGCTTTCTTT
J: TRBJ2-1; V: TRBV27; size: -; D: -; CDR3: CASSFGVGRLNEQFF; DNA: TGTGCCAGCAGTTTTGGGGTGGGCAGACTCAATGAGCAGTTCTTC
J: TRBJ2-5; V: TRBV5-1; size: -; D: -; CDR3: CASSLGVGPETQYF; DNA: TGCGCCAGCAGCTTGGGTGTGGGTCCCGAGACCCAGTACTTC
J: TRBJ2-3; V: TRBV29-1; size: once; D: -; CDR3: CSAMGLPGRTDTQYF; DNA: TGCAGCGCCATGGGACTCCCTGGGCGCACAGATACGCAGTATTTT
J: TRBJ1-2; V: TRBV29-1; size: -; D: -; CDR3: CSAEQPGIYGYTF; DNA: TGCAGCGCCGAACAACCGGGAATCTATGGCTACACCTTC
J: TRBJ2-2; V: TRBV19; size: -; D: -; CDR3: CASRQDPTGELFF; DNA: TGTGCCAGCCGTCAAGATCCCACCGGGGAGCTGTTTTTT
J: TRBJ2-3; V: TRBV2; size: -; D: TRBD2; CDR3: CASSSTSDYDTQYF; DNA: TGTGCCAGCAGTTCGACTAGCGATTATGATACGCAGTATTTT
J: TRBJ2-1; V: TRBV7-2; size: -; D: -; CDR3: CASSLGGTVYNEQFF; DNA: TGTGCCAGCAGCCTAGGAGGGACAGTTTACAATGAGCAGTTCTTC
J: TRBJ1-2; V: TRBV6-5; size: -; D: -; CDR3: CASSYGTDYGYTF; DNA: TGTGCCAGCAGTTACGGCACGGACTATGGCTACACCTTC
J: TRBJ2-5; V: TRBV5-1; size: -; D: -; CDR3: CASSLTRGFQETQYF; DNA: TGCGCCAGCAGCCTCACGAGGGGCTTCCAAGAGACCCAGTACTTC
J: TRBJ2-5; V: TRBV29-1; size: -; D: TRBD2; CDR3: CSVEVLAGGRETQYF; DNA: TGCAGCGTTGAAGTACTAGCGGGAGGGAGAGAGACCCAGTACTTC
J: TRBJ2-1; V: TRBV2; size: -; D: TRBD2; CDR3: CASSAGLAESSYNEQFF; DNA: TGTGCCAGCAGTGCGGGGCTAGCGGAGAGCTCCTACAATGAGCAGTTCTTC
J: TRBJ2-6; V: TRBV7-6; size: -; D: -; CDR3: CASSGTGISSGANVLTF; DNA: TGTGCCAGCAGCGGCACAGGGATAAGCTCTGGGGCCAACGTCCTGACTTTC
J: TRBJ2-3; V: TRBV5-1; size: -; D: -; CDR3: CASSSLDGDTQYF; DNA: TGCGCCAGCAGCTCCCTGGATGGGGATACGCAGTATTTT
J: TRBJ1-2; V: TRBV7-2; size: -; D: -; CDR3: CASSFRRESPFYTF; DNA: TGTGCCAGCAGCTTCCGACGGGAGAGCCCATTCTACACCTTC
J: TRBJ1-1; V: TRBV10-3; size: -; D: -; CDR3: CAISEQGEAFF; DNA: TGTGCCATCAGTGAGCAGGGAGAAGCTTTCTTT
J: TRBJ2-7; V: TRBV28; size: -; D: -; CDR3: CASIDSRALEQYF; DNA: TGTGCCAGCATTGACTCCCGTGCCCTCGAGCAGTACTTC
J: TRBJ1-1; V: TRBV14; size: -; D: -; CDR3: CASSQTHTPGGTEAFF; DNA: TGTGCCAGCAGCCAGACCCATACCCCTGGGGGCACTGAAGCTTTCTTT
J: TRBJ1-5; V: TRBV20-1; size: -; D: -; CDR3: CSARANQPQHF; DNA: TGCAGTGCTAGAGCGAATCAGCCCCAGCATTTT
J: TRBJ2-5; V: TRBV11-3; size: -; D: TRBD2; CDR3: CASSLGTAGVWETQYF; DNA: TGTGCCAGCAGCTTAGGGACCGCGGGAGTTTGGGAGACCCAGTACTTC
J: TRBJ2-7; V: TRBV5-5; size: -; D: -; CDR3: CASSLMGAREDYEQYF; DNA: TGTGCCAGCAGCTTGATGGGCGCCAGGGAGGATTACGAGCAGTACTTC
J: TRBJ2-2; V: TRBV5-1; size: -; D: -; CDR3: CASSTDTNTGELFF; DNA: TGCGCCAGCAGCACAGATACGAACACCGGGGAGCTGTTTTTT
J: TRBJ1-2; V: TRBV5-6; size: -; D: -; CDR3: CASSLGTPQGRNYGYTF; DNA: TGTGCCAGCAGCTTGGGCACCCCCCAGGGGAGAAACTATGGCTACACCTTC
J: TRBJ2-3; V: TRBV28; size: -; D: TRBD2; CDR3: CASSPVSGRGPDTQYF; DNA: TGTGCCAGCAGTCCGGTTAGCGGGAGGGGCCCAGATACGCAGTATTTT
J: TRBJ2-2; V: TRBV28; size: -; D: -; CDR3: CASSPSGRTNTGELFF; DNA: TGTGCCAGCAGCCCTTCGGGACGTACGAACACCGGGGAGCTGTTTTTT
J: TRBJ2-5; V: TRBV5-4; size: -; D: -; CDR3: CASSFRLGQQETQYF; DNA: TGTGCCAGCAGCTTCCGGTTGGGGCAGCAAGAGACCCAGTACTTC
J: TRBJ2-6; V: TRBV29-1; size: -; D: -; CDR3: CSVDGSAGANVLTF; DNA: TGCAGCGTTGACGGTAGTGCCGGGGCCAACGTCCTGACTTTC
J: TRBJ2-1; V: TRBV18; size: -; D: TRBD2; CDR3: CASSPVAGVGYNEQFF; DNA: TGTGCCAGCTCACCGGTAGCGGGAGTGGGTTACAATGAGCAGTTCTTC
J: TRBJ2-2; V: TRBV4-1; size: -; D: TRBD1; CDR3: CASSQPTGGRNTGELFF; DNA: TGCGCCAGCAGCCAACCTACAGGGGGCAGAAACACCGGGGAGCTGTTTTTT
J: TRBJ1-1; V: TRBV14; size: -; D: -; CDR3: CASSQEGGAEAFF; DNA: TGTGCCAGCAGCCAAGAGGGGGGGGCTGAAGCTTTCTTT
J: TRBJ1-3; V: TRBV11-1; size: -; D: -; CDR3: CASSPRDGPRTGNTIYF; DNA: TGTGCCAGCAGCCCGAGGGACGGACCGAGAACAGGAAACACCATATATTTT
J: TRBJ1-2; V: TRBV6-4; size: -; D: TRBD1; CDR3: CATRDSYGYTF; DNA: TGTGCCACCCGGGACAGCTATGGCTACACCTTC
J: TRBJ1-4; V: TRBV11-2; size: -; D: TRBD1; CDR3: CASSPGGADEKLFF; DNA: TGTGCCAGCAGCCCAGGGGGCGCGGATGAAAAACTGTTTTTT
J: TRBJ1-1; V: TRBV7-2; size: -; D: -; CDR3: CASSITVDTEAFF; DNA: TGTGCCAGCAGCATCACGGTGGACACTGAAGCTTTCTTT
J: TRBJ1-2; V: TRBV29-1; size: few; D: -; CDR3: CSVEENYGYTF; DNA: TGCAGCGTTGAAGAAAACTATGGCTACACCTTC
J: TRBJ2-7; V: TRBV11-2; size: -; D: TRBD2; CDR3: CASRYRRETRDEQYF; DNA: TGTGCCAGCAGATATCGGCGGGAGACGAGAGACGAGCAGTACTTC
J: TRBJ2-1; V: TRBV10-1; size: once; D: -; CDR3: CASSPVFAQKGSYNEQFF; DNA: TGCGCCAGCAGCCCCGTCTTTGCCCAAAAGGGTTCCTACAATGAGCAGTTCTTC
J: TRBJ2-4; V: TRBV28; size: -; D: -; CDR3: CASSLQGLNIQYF; DNA: TGTGCCAGCAGCCTCCAGGGGTTGAACATTCAGTACTTC
J: TRBJ1-5; V: TRBV19; size: -; D: -; CDR3: CASSPVNRPQHF; DNA: TGTGCCAGTAGTCCCGTGAATAGGCCCCAGCATTTT
J: TRBJ1-5; V: TRBV18; size: -; D: TRBD1; CDR3: CASSPPGTGNQPQHF; DNA: TGTGCCAGCTCACCACCTGGGACAGGCAATCAGCCCCAGCATTTT
J: TRBJ1-5; V: TRBV18; size: -; D: -; CDR3: CATQGTGNQPQHF; DNA: TGTGCCACCCAAGGAACTGGCAATCAGCCCCAGCATTTT